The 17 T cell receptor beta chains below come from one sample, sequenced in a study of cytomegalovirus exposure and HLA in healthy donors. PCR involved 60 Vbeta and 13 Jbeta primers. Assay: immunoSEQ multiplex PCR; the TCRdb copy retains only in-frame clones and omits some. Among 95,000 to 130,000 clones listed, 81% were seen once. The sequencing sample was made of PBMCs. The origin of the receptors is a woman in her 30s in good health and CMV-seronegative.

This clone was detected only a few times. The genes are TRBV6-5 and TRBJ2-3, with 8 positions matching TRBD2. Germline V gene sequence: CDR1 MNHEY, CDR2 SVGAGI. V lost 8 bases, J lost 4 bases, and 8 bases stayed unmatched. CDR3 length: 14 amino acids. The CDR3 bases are TGTGCCAGCCTCCCCCGGGGGGGTCCAGATACGCAGTATTTT. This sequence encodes CASLPRGGPDTQYF.

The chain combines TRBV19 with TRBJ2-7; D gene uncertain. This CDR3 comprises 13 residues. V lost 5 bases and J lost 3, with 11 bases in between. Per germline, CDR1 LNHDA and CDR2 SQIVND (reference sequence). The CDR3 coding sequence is TGTGCCAGTAGTCCTGGGCCGGTCTACGAGCAGTACTTC. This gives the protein CASSPGPVYEQYF.

As DNA, the CDR3 is TGTGCCAGCAGCTTAGGGGGGACTAGCCCCTACAATGAGCAGTTCTTC. Protein product: CASSLGGTSPYNEQFF. This rearrangement joins TRBV7-7 to TRBJ2-1, with 9 bases fitting TRBD2. The J segment lost 2 bases and the V segment lost 1 base, leaving 3 bases of the junction unmatched. From germline, CDR1 is SSHAT and CDR2 FNYEAQ (reference sequence). This CDR3 is built from 16 residues.

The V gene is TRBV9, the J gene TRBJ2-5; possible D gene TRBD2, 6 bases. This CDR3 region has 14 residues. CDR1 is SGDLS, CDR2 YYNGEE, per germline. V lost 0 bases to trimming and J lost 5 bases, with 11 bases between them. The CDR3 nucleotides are TGTGCCAGCAGCGTAGACTCGGGGGAGGAGACCCAGTACTTC. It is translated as CASSVDSGEETQYF. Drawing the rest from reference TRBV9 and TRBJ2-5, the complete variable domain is DSGVTQTPKHLITATGQRVTLRCSPRSGDLSVYWYQQSLDQGLQFLIQYYNGEERAKGNILERFSAQQFPDLHSELNLSSLELGDSALYFCASSVDSGEETQYFGPGTRLLVL.

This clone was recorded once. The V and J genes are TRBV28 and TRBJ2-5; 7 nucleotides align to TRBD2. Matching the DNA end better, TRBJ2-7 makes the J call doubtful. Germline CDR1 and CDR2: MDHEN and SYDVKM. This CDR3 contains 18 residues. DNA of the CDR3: TGTGCCAGCATGGGGGGGAACGAGTGGGCCTCCATCTCCTACGAGCAGTACTTC. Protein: CASMGGNEWASISYEQYF.

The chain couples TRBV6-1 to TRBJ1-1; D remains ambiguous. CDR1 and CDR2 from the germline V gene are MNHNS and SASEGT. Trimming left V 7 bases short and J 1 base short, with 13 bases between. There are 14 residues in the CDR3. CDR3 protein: CASTSRAPNTEAFF. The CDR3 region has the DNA TGTGCCAGCACTAGCCGGGCCCCGAACACTGAAGCTTTCTTT.

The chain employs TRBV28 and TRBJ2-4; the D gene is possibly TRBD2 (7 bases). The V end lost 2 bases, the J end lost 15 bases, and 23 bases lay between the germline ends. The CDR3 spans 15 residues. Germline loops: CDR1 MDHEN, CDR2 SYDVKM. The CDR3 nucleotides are TGTGCCAGCAGTTTAATGGGGGGGCTTGATCAGGAGGTGTACTTC. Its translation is CASSLMGGLDQEVYF.

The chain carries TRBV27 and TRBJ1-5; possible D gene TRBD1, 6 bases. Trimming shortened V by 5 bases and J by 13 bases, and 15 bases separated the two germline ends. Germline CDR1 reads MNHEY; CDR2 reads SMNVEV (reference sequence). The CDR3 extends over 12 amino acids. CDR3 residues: CASSTYGGAQHF. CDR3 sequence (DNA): TGTGCCAGCAGTACCTATGGGGGGGCTCAGCATTTT.

CDR3 amino acids: CALTRTGDTEAFF. The CDR3 nucleotides are TGTGCCTTAACCCGGACCGGGGACACTGAAGCTTTCTTT. The V and J genes are TRBV30 and TRBJ1-1, with D unresolved. The germline gives CDR1 GTSNPN, CDR2 SVGIG (reference sequence). CDR3 length: 13 amino acids. Trimming left V 7 bases short and J 3 bases short, with 15 bases between.

As DNA, the CDR3 is TGTGCCAGCAGCTTAGACGGGACTGGCTACAATGAGCAGTTCTTC. Translation gives CASSLDGTGYNEQFF. V gene TRBV7-2 combines with J gene TRBJ2-1, with D perhaps matching TRBD2 (6 bases). V was trimmed by 1 base and J by 3 bases, leaving 10 bases between them. Germline V gene data show CDR1 as SGHTA and CDR2 as FQGNSA. The CDR3 runs to 15 residues.

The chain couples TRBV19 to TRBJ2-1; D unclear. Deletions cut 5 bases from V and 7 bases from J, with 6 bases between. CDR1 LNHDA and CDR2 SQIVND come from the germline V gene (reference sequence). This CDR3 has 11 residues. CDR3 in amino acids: CASSSQNEQFF. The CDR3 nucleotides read TGTGCCAGTAGTTCCCAGAATGAGCAGTTCTTC.

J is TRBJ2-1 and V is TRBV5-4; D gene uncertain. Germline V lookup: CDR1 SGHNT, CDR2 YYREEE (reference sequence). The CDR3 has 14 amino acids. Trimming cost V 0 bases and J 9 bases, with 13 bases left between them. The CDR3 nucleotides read TGTGCCAGCAGCTTGGGAGTAGAGTTTAGTGAGCAGTTCTTC. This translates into CASSLGVEFSEQFF.

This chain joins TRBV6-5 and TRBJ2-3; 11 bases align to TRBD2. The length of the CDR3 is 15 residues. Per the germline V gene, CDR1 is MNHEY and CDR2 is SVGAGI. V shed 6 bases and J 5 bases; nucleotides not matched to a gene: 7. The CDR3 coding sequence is TGTGCCAGCAGGAGTAGCGGGAGGGCGGGAGATACGCAGTATTTT. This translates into CASRSSGRAGDTQYF.

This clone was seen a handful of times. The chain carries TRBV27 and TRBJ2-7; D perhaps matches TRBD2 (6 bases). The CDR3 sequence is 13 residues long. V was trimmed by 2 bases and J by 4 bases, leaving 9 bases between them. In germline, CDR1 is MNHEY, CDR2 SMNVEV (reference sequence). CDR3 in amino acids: CASSLGTPYEQYF. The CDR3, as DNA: TGTGCCAGCAGTTTAGGGACTCCGTACGAGCAGTACTTC.

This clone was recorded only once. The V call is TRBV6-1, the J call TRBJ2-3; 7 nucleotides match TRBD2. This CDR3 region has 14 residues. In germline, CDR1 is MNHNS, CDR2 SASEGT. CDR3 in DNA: TGTGCAGCGGGGCGCGGGGCCACCGCAGATACGCAGTATTTT. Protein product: CAAGRGATADTQYF.

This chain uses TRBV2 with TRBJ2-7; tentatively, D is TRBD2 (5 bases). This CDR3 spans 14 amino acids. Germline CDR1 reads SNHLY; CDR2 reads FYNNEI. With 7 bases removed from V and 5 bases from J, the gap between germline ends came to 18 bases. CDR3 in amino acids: CASTVGVGGNEQYF. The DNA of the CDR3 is TGTGCCAGCACAGTCGGGGTGGGCGGAAACGAGCAGTACTTC.

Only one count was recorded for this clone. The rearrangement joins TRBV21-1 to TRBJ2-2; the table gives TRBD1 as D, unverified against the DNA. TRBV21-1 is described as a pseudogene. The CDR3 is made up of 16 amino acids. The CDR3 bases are TGTGCCAGCAGCGAGAAAAAACAGGGATCCGCCGGGGAGCTGTTTTTT. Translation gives CASSEKKQGSAGELFF.